This T cell receptor beta chain was sequenced for a study of blood T cell repertoires in COVID-19. There are 12 residues in the CDR3. CDR1 is MGHDK, CDR2 SYGVNS, per germline. Trimming took 7 bases from V and 8 from J; bases not matched to a gene: 7. Authors' processing steps: Reference gene primer amplification yielded estimated nucleated cell counts. Some clones are missing from TCRdb's copy, which holds only in-frame ones; the method was immunoSEQ multiplex PCR. That table is the source of V, J and clone size, and D and trimming were worked out from the DNA. The table records about 230,000 clones, around 84% of them present only once.

The sample comprised peripheral blood. The genes are TRBV25-1 and TRBJ1-1, with 7 bases identical to TRBD1. This receptor was identified in a man in his fifties or sixties with COVID-19, enrolled during active disease. The chain's CDR3 is CASIGTVYEAFF. In DNA, the CDR3 is TGTGCCAGCATAGGGACAGTTTACGAAGCTTTCTTT.